This TCR beta chain was captured in a study of T cells in Graves' hyperthyroidism and ophthalmopathy. Study outcomes and limitations: Also found in blood were most expanded thyroid clonotypes above 0.001.

This clonotype was seen a handful of times. Its antigen is still unknown. Amplified TCR beta CDR3 regions came from RNA transcripts. With the HTBI primer set, the TCR CDR3 went through a first round of RT-PCR. TCRdb reanalysed the multiplex PCR reads using MiXCR and keeps one entry per CDR3 protein. The sample consists of around 600,000 distinct CDR3 sequences, approximately 14% of them appearing once. Disease lasting under 3 months, a NOSPECS grade of at least 4, and a Clinical Activity Score of at least 3 were features of the ophthalmopathy patients. Germline V lookup: CDR1 MGHRA, CDR2 YSYEKL. V was clipped by 1 base and J by 5 bases; unmatched bases: 9. The CDR3 consists of 16 residues.

The source is a woman aged 18-29 years with Graves' ophthalmopathy. Sequencing was performed on blood. The rearrangement uses TRBV4-1 and TRBJ1-1; 8 bases map to TRBD1. In DNA, the CDR3 is TGCGCCAGCAGCCAAGTCCGCCGCAGGGGGCAAACTGAAGCTTTCTTT. This translates into CASSQVRRRGQTEAFF.